The 32 T cell receptor beta chains below were found in one sample sequenced in a study of control samples from healthy donors and cancer patients (dated by TCRdb to about 2020). Preparation of the library involved the immunoSEQ multiplex PCR assay. TCRdb took this table from immuneACCESS and kept in-frame rearrangements with V and J called. Such tables lack part of the clones; where checked against another copy, unresolved V genes explain under half of the gap, and the rest is unexplained. The sample table holds about 61,000 clones, of which around 89% were seen once. The ten largest account for 6% of the sample. Sequencing was performed on PBMCs. Receptors originate from a man between 60 and 75 years old with colorectal cancer.

The genes are TRBV7-9 and TRBJ1-2; D gene unclear. The ends were cut back, 5 bases at V and 8 bases at J, with 9 bases in the middle. The CDR3 is 11 amino acids. In germline, CDR1 is SEHNR, CDR2 FQNEAQ (reference sequence). This CDR3 is CASSQKDGYTF. The CDR3 DNA follows: TGTGCCAGCAGCCAAAAGGACGGCTACACCTTC.

The chain links TRBV3-1 (or the pseudogene TRBV3-2) to TRBJ1-2; D perhaps matches TRBD1 (6 bases). CDR3 size: 14 residues. V was pared by 1 base and J by 6 bases, with 12 bases between. Per the germline V gene, CDR1 is LGHDT and CDR2 is YNNKEL (reference sequence). The CDR3 nucleotides are TGTGCCAGCAGCCAAGCCTCGTCAGGGGATGGCTACACCTTC. Residues: CASSQASSGDGYTF.

V is TRBV6-1 and J is TRBJ1-1; tentative D call: TRBD1 (6 bases). There are 15 residues in the CDR3. Trimming left V 2 bases short and J 3 bases short, with 13 bases between. Looked up from germline, CDR1 is MNHNS and CDR2 is SASEGT. CDR3: CASSESQAGDTEAFF. The CDR3, as DNA: TGTGCCAGCAGTGAATCACAGGCAGGGGACACTGAAGCTTTCTTT.

The V gene is TRBV6-5, the J gene TRBJ1-2; TRBD1 might be the D (6 bases). V shed 0 bases and J shed 8 bases, with 13 bases lying between them. This CDR3 has 14 amino acids. In germline, CDR1 is MNHEY, CDR2 SVGAGI. CDR3 sequence: CASSYSRDIGGYTF. The CDR3 bases are TGTGCCAGCAGTTACTCCCGGGACATCGGGGGCTACACCTTC.

The rearrangement joins TRBV19 to TRBJ1-4; D might be TRBD1 (6 bases). Germline CDR1 reads LNHDA; CDR2 reads SQIVND (reference sequence). The CDR3 is made up of 14 amino acids. Deletions cut 6 bases from V and 7 bases from J, with 15 bases between. In DNA, the CDR3 is TGTGCCAGTAGCCGAGGGGGGCGTAGTGAAAAACTGTTTTTT. This codes for CASSRGGRSEKLFF.

In regard to this clone: The identical CDR3 is also encoded by other nucleotide sequences in the sample. This sequence joins TRBV6-5 and TRBJ2-7; a possible D gene is TRBD1 (5 bases). Germline CDR1 and CDR2: MNHEY and SVGAGI. The CDR3 is made up of 13 amino acids. Trimming pared 0 bases from V and 4 bases from J, leaving 7 bases between. The CDR3 DNA reads as TGTGCCAGCAGTTACTCGAAGGGGTACGAGCAGTACTTC. This encodes CASSYSKGYEQYF.

The chain recombines TRBV7-3 with TRBJ1-6; TRBD1 matches at 8 bases. This CDR3 is 14 amino acids long. Germline V gene lookup returns CDR1 SGHTA and CDR2 FQGTGA. The junction had 3 bases not matched to a gene; V was cut back by 5 bases and J by 6 bases. CDR3 DNA: TGTGCCAGCAGCGTCGGACAGGGTAATTCACCCCTCCACTTT. Translation: CASSVGQGNSPLHF.

The chain combines TRBV9 with TRBJ2-2; D unclear. The CDR3 is 13 amino acids. Per germline, CDR1 SGDLS and CDR2 YYNGEE. V lost 4 bases to trimming and J lost 4 bases, with 8 bases between them. CDR3 sequence reads: CASSPRTTGELFF. As DNA, the CDR3 is TGTGCCAGCAGCCCACGGACCACCGGGGAGCTGTTTTTT.

The chain joins TRBV7-9 to TRBJ2-3; D unresolved. The CDR3 extends over 12 amino acids. V lost 5 bases and J 11 bases, leaving 14 bases between the germline ends. Germline CDR1 is SEHNR and CDR2 is FQNEAQ (reference sequence). CDR3 protein: CASSTQLEEQYF. Written as DNA, the CDR3 is TGTGCCAGCAGCACCCAGCTAGAGGAGCAGTATTTT.

V usage is TRBV7-6 and J usage is TRBJ2-7; no reliable D call. Trimming shortened V by 5 bases and J by 8 bases, and 10 bases separated the two germline ends. Per the germline V gene, CDR1 is SGHVS and CDR2 is FNYEAQ. This CDR3 is 11 amino acids long. CDR3 bases: TGTGCCAGCAGCCCCGGTGGCAAGCAGTACTTC. This encodes CASSPGGKQYF.

This chain uses TRBV4-1 with TRBJ1-5; D call uncertain. V was shortened by 1 base and J by 4 bases, with 17 bases between the two germline ends. The CDR3 extends over 17 amino acids. CDR1 is MGHRA and CDR2 is YSYEKL in the germline V gene. The CDR3 spells CASSQVGSWPPNQPQHF. Written as DNA, the CDR3 is TGCGCCAGCAGCCAAGTGGGGTCTTGGCCCCCAAATCAGCCCCAGCATTTT.

This chain connects TRBV7-9 to TRBJ2-2, with 8 bases lining up with TRBD1. Germline V gene sequence: CDR1 SEHNR, CDR2 FQNEAQ (reference sequence). The junction had 4 bases not matched to a gene; V was cut back by 3 bases and J by 4 bases. The CDR3 totals 15 residues. The CDR3 spells CASSFPRGRTGELFF. CDR3 coding DNA: TGTGCCAGCAGCTTCCCCAGGGGGCGCACCGGGGAGCTGTTTTTT. Together with reference TRBV7-9 and TRBJ2-2, the CDR3 gives the full variable domain: DTGVSQNPRHKITKRGQNVTFRCDPISEHNRLYWYRQTLGQGPEFLTYFQNEAQLEKSRLLSDRFSAERPKGSFSTLEIQRTEQGDSAMYLCASSFPRGRTGELFFGEGSRLTVL.

The chain uses TRBV2 and TRBJ2-5, with 10 bases lining up with TRBD1. The CDR3 contains 17 residues. The J segment lost 6 bases and the V segment lost 6 bases, leaving 16 bases of the junction unmatched. Germline V gene lookup returns CDR1 SNHLY and CDR2 FYNNEI. CDR3 in amino acids: CASSQRKSGQGQKTQYF. DNA for the CDR3: TGTGCCAGCAGCCAAAGAAAATCGGGACAGGGGCAAAAGACCCAGTACTTC.

The chain carries TRBV11-3 and TRBJ2-3, with 12 bases aligning to TRBD2. This CDR3 comprises 17 residues. J gave up 0 bases and V 1 base, and 2 bases lay outside the gene matches. Germline CDR1 and CDR2: SGHNT and YENEEA. CDR3 DNA sequence: TGTGCCAGCAGCTTAGGACTAGCGGGGGCCAGCACAGATACGCAGTATTTT. It translates to CASSLGLAGASTDTQYF.

The CDR3 sequence: CASSARRYGYTF. CDR3 DNA sequence: TGTGCCAGCAGCGCCCGACGCTATGGCTACACCTTC. The chain employs TRBV3-1 (or the pseudogene TRBV3-2) and TRBJ1-2; no definite D call. V shed 5 bases and J shed 4 bases, with 8 bases lying between them. The CDR3 extends over 12 amino acids. Germline assignment: CDR1 LGHDT and CDR2 YNNKEL (reference sequence).

The table lists this clone with a count of one. This chain's CDR3 is CASSVSGGANNEQFF. In DNA, the CDR3 is TGTGCCAGCAGCGTATCGGGCGGGGCAAACAATGAGCAGTTCTTC. The chain carries TRBV9 and TRBJ2-1, with a weak D call TRBD2 (6 bases). V lost 1 base to trimming and J lost 5 bases, with 13 bases between them. The CDR3 consists of 15 residues. The germline V gene encodes CDR1 SGDLS and CDR2 YYNGEE.

The gene calls are TRBV2 and TRBJ2-7; 9 positions agree with TRBD2. J lost 1 base, V lost 5 bases, and 3 bases had no gene match. Germline V CDR1 and CDR2: SNHLY, FYNNEI. The length of the CDR3 is 14 residues. CDR3 sequence reads: CASSSGGSSYEQYF. CDR3 DNA: TGTGCCAGCAGTAGCGGGGGGTCGTCCTACGAGCAGTACTTC.

CDR3 protein: CASSLRGSVTETQYF. CDR3 sequence (DNA): TGTGCCAGCAGCTTGAGGGGGTCTGTGACAGAGACCCAGTACTTC. This sequence joins TRBV11-3 and TRBJ2-5; possibly TRBD1 for D (6 bases). V was shortened by 3 bases and J by 4 bases, with 15 bases between the two germline ends. The CDR3 runs 15 residues. Per the germline V gene, CDR1 is SGHNT and CDR2 is YENEEA.

The J gene is TRBJ1-4, the V gene TRBV5-1, with 7 bases aligning to TRBD1. Trimming removed 2 bases from V and 8 bases from J; junction bases left unmatched: 3. CDR1 SGHRS and CDR2 YFSETQ come from the germline V gene. The CDR3 is 13 residues long. CDR3 protein: CASSFSQGEKLFF. In DNA, the CDR3 is TGCGCCAGCAGCTTTTCACAGGGGGAAAAACTGTTTTTT.

This chain connects TRBV4-1 to TRBJ1-2; the D gene is possibly TRBD1 (5 bases). Between the trimmed V and J ends, which lost 2 bases and 4 bases, there was a span of 17 bases. The CDR3 sequence is 16 residues long. CDR1 and CDR2 (germline): MGHRA, YSYEKL. The CDR3 DNA sequence: TGCGCCAGCAGCCAATCCAGGGCAGGGTTAATCTATGGCTACACCTTC. Amino acid sequence: CASSQSRAGLIYGYTF.

V is TRBV12-3 or TRBV12-4 and J is TRBJ2-1; no clear D gene. The CDR3 consists of 13 residues. Trimming shortened V by 7 bases and J by 3 bases, and 10 bases separated the two germline ends. The CDR3 bases are TGTGCCAGCACCCATGGGAACTACAATGAGCAGTTCTTC. Its translation: CASTHGNYNEQFF.

The V call is TRBV25-1, the J call TRBJ1-1; a weak D match, TRBD1 (5 bases). The CDR3 totals 13 residues. CDR1 and CDR2 from the germline V gene are MGHDK and SYGVNS. V was pared by 6 bases and J by 4 bases, with 12 bases between. The CDR3 protein is CASRGLGGTEAFF. As DNA, the CDR3 is TGTGCCAGCAGGGGCCTCGGGGGCACTGAAGCTTTCTTT.

The rearrangement uses TRBV5-1 and TRBJ2-1, with D perhaps TRBD1 (7 bases). V gave up 0 bases and J gave up 6 bases, with 16 bases separating them. This CDR3 is built from 16 residues. CDR1 SGHRS and CDR2 YFSETQ come from the germline V gene. The CDR3 DNA sequence: TGCGCCAGCAGCTTGGGGGCCAGGGGGGCGGCCAATGAGCAGTTCTTC. The encoded protein is CASSLGARGAANEQFF. Together with reference TRBV5-1 and TRBJ2-1, the CDR3 gives the full variable domain: KAGVTQTPRYLIKTRGQQVTLSCSPISGHRSVSWYQQTPGQGLQFLFEYFSETQRNKGNFPGRFSGRQFSNSRSEMNVSTLELGDSALYLCASSLGARGAANEQFFGPGTRLTVL.

V usage is TRBV30 and J usage is TRBJ1-5, with a weak D call TRBD1 (6 bases). Germline assignment: CDR1 GTSNPN and CDR2 SVGIG (reference sequence). V was trimmed by 4 bases and J by 2 bases, leaving 6 bases between them. This CDR3 comprises 12 residues. CDR3 DNA sequence: TGTGCCTGGAACAGGGGCAATCAGCCCCAGCATTTT. Translation gives CAWNRGNQPQHF.

J is TRBJ1-1 and V is TRBV7-2; the D is unclear. The CDR3 length is 15 residues. The V gene's germline CDR1 is SGHTA and CDR2 FQGNSA. V lost 1 base, J lost 7 bases, and 16 bases lay in between. CDR3 protein: CASSLDRAVRIEAFF. For the CDR3, the DNA is TGTGCCAGCAGCTTAGATAGGGCAGTCCGGATTGAAGCTTTCTTT.

V and J are TRBV7-7 and TRBJ2-5; D gene unclear. Germline CDR1 SSHAT, CDR2 FNYEAQ (reference sequence). The CDR3 is 14 amino acids. V gave up 1 base and J gave up 2 bases, with 8 bases separating them. The CDR3 coding sequence is TGTGCCAGCAGCTTAGATCCTATACAAGAGACCCAGTACTTC. Residues: CASSLDPIQETQYF.

The rearrangement links TRBV6-5 to TRBJ1-2; 8 bases fit TRBD1. Germline CDR1 is MNHEY and CDR2 is SVGAGI. The CDR3 is 15 amino acids. J lost 4 bases, V lost 6 bases, and 10 bases had no gene match. The CDR3 region is CASRTDRARIYGYTF. The CDR3, as DNA: TGTGCCAGCAGAACGGACAGGGCTAGGATCTATGGCTACACCTTC.

The genes are TRBV5-1 and TRBJ1-4, with 7 bases aligning to TRBD1. Germline CDR1 is SGHRS and CDR2 is YFSETQ. The V segment lost 3 bases and the J segment 0 bases; nucleotides outside the gene matches: 5. The CDR3 contains 16 residues. CDR3 nucleotide sequence: TGCGCCAGCAGCTCGGGACAGATGACAACTAATGAAAAACTGTTTTTT. Translated, it gives CASSSGQMTTNEKLFF.

The CDR3 sequence: CASSQDWLAGGETQYF. As DNA, the CDR3 is TGTGCCAGCAGCCAAGATTGGCTAGCCGGAGGGGAGACCCAGTACTTC. The J gene is TRBJ2-5, the V gene TRBV3-1 (or the pseudogene TRBV3-2), with TRBD2 as a possible D gene (6 bases). The CDR3 is 16 amino acids. V lost 0 bases, J lost 5 bases, and 16 bases lay in between. Germline CDR1 reads LGHDT; CDR2 reads YNNKEL (reference sequence).

The chain recombines TRBV30 with TRBJ1-6; D not resolved. CDR1 and CDR2 (germline): GTSNPN, SVGIG (reference sequence). The germline V and J ends were trimmed by 5 bases and 7 bases, with 9 bases remaining between them. CDR3 size: 12 residues. The CDR3 bases are TGTGCCTGGGAGGACCAGAATTCACCCCTCCACTTT. Translating it yields CAWEDQNSPLHF.

The V call is TRBV5-4, the J call TRBJ2-5; 8 nucleotides agree with TRBD1. J gave up 5 bases and V 6 bases, and 12 bases lay outside the gene matches. CDR3 size: 15 residues. The germline V gene encodes CDR1 SGHNT and CDR2 YYREEE (reference sequence). The CDR3 DNA follows: TGTGCCAGCATCCAACAGGGGGTTGGGCAGGAGACCCAGTACTTC. This translates into CASIQQGVGQETQYF.

The chain carries TRBV4-2 and TRBJ2-7; D perhaps matches TRBD2 (6 bases). Per germline, CDR1 LGHNA and CDR2 YNFKEQ. Trimming removed 3 bases at V and 3 bases at J, with 15 bases between. The CDR3 has 15 amino acids. The CDR3: CASSQSPGGYYEQYF. DNA for the CDR3: TGTGCCAGCAGCCAGTCCCCTGGGGGGTACTACGAGCAGTACTTC.